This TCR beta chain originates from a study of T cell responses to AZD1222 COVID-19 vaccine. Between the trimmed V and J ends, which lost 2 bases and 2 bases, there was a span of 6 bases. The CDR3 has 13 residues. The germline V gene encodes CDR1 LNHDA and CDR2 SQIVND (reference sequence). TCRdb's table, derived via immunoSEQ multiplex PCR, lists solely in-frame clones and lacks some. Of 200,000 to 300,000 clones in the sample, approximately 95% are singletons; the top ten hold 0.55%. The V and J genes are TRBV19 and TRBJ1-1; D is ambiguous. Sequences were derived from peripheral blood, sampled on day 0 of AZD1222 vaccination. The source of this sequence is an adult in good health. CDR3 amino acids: CASSITVNTEAFF. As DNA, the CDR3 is TGTGCCAGTAGTATAACGGTTAACACTGAAGCTTTCTTT.